The next 18 T cell receptor beta chains were all read from a single sample in a study of immune evolution from preneoplasia to lung adenocarcinoma. Clones were sequenced by immunoSEQ multiplex PCR, and TCRdb holds only the in-frame ones, with some missing. Counted here are thousands of clones, about nine tenths occurring once; the ten biggest clones make up 2% to 2.5%. Specimen: FFPE atypical adenomatous hyperplasia tissue from the lung. Subset meaning: atypical adenomatous hyperplasia (AAH), lung preneoplasia. The receptors shown here come from a person aged 65-85 years with lung adenocarcinoma.

The chain uses TRBV2 and TRBJ1-3; unclear D gene. V lost 1 base and J 0 bases, leaving 13 bases between the germline ends. The CDR3 has 17 residues. CDR1 and CDR2 from the germline V gene are SNHLY and FYNNEI. For the CDR3, the DNA is TGTGCCAGCAGTGAAGAGGGCGGCGGCTACTCTGGAAACACCATATATTTT. Its translation is CASSEEGGGYSGNTIYF.

The gene calls are TRBV5-4 and TRBJ1-4, with 8 bases matching TRBD1. The V segment lost 3 bases and the J segment 1 base; nucleotides outside the gene matches: 5. Germline V CDR1 and CDR2: SGHNT, YYREEE (reference sequence). This CDR3 is built from 16 residues. The CDR3 region is CASSSLGQGTNEKLFF. Written as DNA, the CDR3 is TGTGCCAGCAGCTCACTTGGACAGGGAACTAATGAAAAACTGTTTTTT. The full variable domain, completed using reference TRBV5-4 and TRBJ1-4, is ETGVTQSPTHLIKTRGQQVTLRCSSQSGHNTVSWYQQALGQGPQFIFQYYREEENGRGNFPPRFSGLQFPNYSSELNVNALELDDSALYLCASSSLGQGTNEKLFFGSGTQLSVL.

V gene TRBV29-1 combines with J gene TRBJ2-1; TRBD2 might be the D (5 bases). Trimming stripped 4 bases from V and 7 bases from J, with 8 bases between. The CDR3 consists of 11 residues. Per germline, CDR1 SQVTM and CDR2 ANQGSEA. The CDR3 here is CSVARANEQFF. CDR3 bases: TGCAGCGTTGCGAGGGCAAATGAGCAGTTCTTC.

The chain recombines TRBV5-1 with TRBJ2-3; 7 bases line up with TRBD2. CDR1 is SGHRS, CDR2 YFSETQ, per germline. Trimming at V came to 4 bases and at J to 3 bases, leaving 5 bases not matched to a gene. The CDR3 contains 14 residues. The CDR3 region has the DNA TGCGCCAGCAGCCCGACTAGCTTTACAGATACGCAGTATTTT. Its translation is CASSPTSFTDTQYF. Based on the CDR3 plus reference TRBV5-1 and TRBJ2-3, the full variable domain is KAGVTQTPRYLIKTRGQQVTLSCSPISGHRSVSWYQQTPGQGLQFLFEYFSETQRNKGNFPGRFSGRQFSNSRSEMNVSTLELGDSALYLCASSPTSFTDTQYFGPGTRLTVL.

This chain's CDR3 is CASSLTGFTGELFF. Written as DNA, the CDR3 is TGTGCCAGCAGTTTAACAGGGTTCACCGGGGAGCTGTTTTTT. The V gene is TRBV27, the J gene TRBJ2-2; D is perhaps TRBD1 (6 bases). The CDR3 extends over 14 amino acids. Germline V lookup: CDR1 MNHEY, CDR2 SMNVEV (reference sequence). V was cut by 2 bases and J by 4 bases, with 8 bases left in between.

The chain is built from TRBV28 and TRBJ1-2; tentative D call: TRBD1 (5 bases). Germline V gene sequence: CDR1 MDHEN, CDR2 SYDVKM. The V and J ends lost 2 bases and 8 bases respectively, with 12 bases between them. This CDR3 is built from 13 residues. CDR3 nucleotides: TGTGCCAGCAGTTTAAGGGGAAACGACGGCTACACCTTC. This gives the protein CASSLRGNDGYTF.

CDR3 residues: CSVEAQGAGGYTF. The CDR3 DNA reads as TGCAGCGTTGAGGCCCAGGGGGCGGGGGGCTACACCTTC. V and J are TRBV29-1 and TRBJ1-2; 8 nucleotides line up with TRBD1. The CDR3 consists of 13 residues. Germline V lookup: CDR1 SQVTM, CDR2 ANQGSEA. J gave up 8 bases and V 3 bases, and 8 bases lay outside the gene matches.

This clone was observed a single time. V gene TRBV29-1 combines with J gene TRBJ1-2; tentative D call: TRBD1 (5 bases). This CDR3 is built from 14 residues. Germline V gene sequence: CDR1 SQVTM, CDR2 ANQGSEA. V shed 1 base and J shed 1 base, with 10 bases lying between them. CDR3: CSVEGGSVNYGYTF. The DNA for the CDR3 is TGCAGCGTTGAAGGGGGCAGCGTTAACTATGGCTACACCTTC.

The chain couples TRBV7-6 to TRBJ1-1; TRBD1 matches 7 bases. The germline V gene has CDR1 SGHVS and CDR2 FNYEAQ. V shed 8 bases and J 3 bases; nucleotides not matched to a gene: 12. The CDR3 has 15 amino acids. CDR3 region: CASGGQGDWYTEAFF. CDR3 nucleotides: TGTGCCAGCGGGGGGCAGGGGGACTGGTACACTGAAGCTTTCTTT.

V and J are TRBV2 and TRBJ1-5; maybe TRBD1 (6 bases). The CDR3 contains 15 residues. V was cut by 3 bases and J by 6 bases, with 15 bases left in between. The V gene's germline CDR1 is SNHLY and CDR2 FYNNEI. In DNA form, the CDR3 reads TGTGCCAGCAGTGAGGGAGGGGGGTCGGGTCAGCCCCAGCATTTT. Amino acid sequence: CASSEGGGSGQPQHF.

The gene calls are TRBV29-1 and TRBJ2-5; tentatively, D is TRBD1 (5 bases). Germline values: CDR1 SQVTM, CDR2 ANQGSEA. The CDR3 runs to 12 residues. The V end lost 8 bases, the J end lost 5 bases, and 15 bases lay between the germline ends. CDR3 nucleotide sequence: TGCAGCTTGGTATGGGGCCGTGAGACCCAGTACTTC. Protein product: CSLVWGRETQYF.

The chain recombines TRBV30 with TRBJ2-7, with TRBD1 matching 8 bases. The germline V gene has CDR1 GTSNPN and CDR2 SVGIG (reference sequence). CDR3 length: 12 residues. In DNA form, the CDR3 reads TGTGCTCTCAGGACAGGGCCATACGAGCAGTACTTC. Translation: CALRTGPYEQYF. Full variable domain (rest looked up from reference TRBV30 and TRBJ2-7): SQTIHQWPATLVQPVGSPLSLECTVEGTSNPNLYWYRQAAGRGLQLLFYSVGIGQISSEVPQNLSASRPQDRQFILSSKKLLLSDSGFYLCALRTGPYEQYFGPGTRLTVT.

This clone showed up just once. The rearrangement joins TRBV15 to TRBJ1-3, with no clear D. V lost 4 bases, J lost 5 bases, and 21 bases lay in between. The CDR3 sequence is 17 residues long. Germline V gene data show CDR1 as LNHNV and CDR2 as YYDKDF (reference sequence). CDR3 nucleotides: TGTGCCACCAGCAAAGATCCGGGTGGGTTGAGACGAAACACCATATATTTT. Its translation: CATSKDPGGLRRNTIYF. The whole variable domain, remainder taken from reference TRBV15 and TRBJ1-3, is DAMVIQNPRYQVTQFGKPVTLSCSQTLNHNVMYWYQQKSSQAPKLLFHYYDKDFNNEADTPDNFQSRRPNTSFCFLDIRSPGLGDTAMYLCATSKDPGGLRRNTIYFGEGSWLTVV.

CDR3 bases: TGTGCCAGCAGCAAAGGGCAGGGTCGAAAGTTGATAGACCAAGAGACCCAGTACTTC. It yields the protein CASSKGQGRKLIDQETQYF. The chain has TRBV21-1 and TRBJ2-5; the table names TRBD1, a call not compared with the DNA. TRBV21-1 is a documented pseudogene. The CDR3 runs 19 residues.

The chain recombines TRBV5-4 with TRBJ2-7; either TRBD1 or TRBD2 may supply D (5 bases each). This CDR3 has 11 residues. V lost 5 bases and J 5 bases, leaving 8 bases between the germline ends. Looked up from germline, CDR1 is SGHNT and CDR2 is YYREEE (reference sequence). CDR3 sequence reads: CASRRDDEQYF. For the CDR3, the DNA is TGTGCCAGCAGAAGGGACGACGAGCAGTACTTC.

V and J are TRBV5-4 and TRBJ2-3; D gene uncertain. The V gene's germline CDR1 is SGHNT and CDR2 YYREEE (reference sequence). CDR3 size: 14 residues. Trimming cost V 4 bases and J 8 bases, with 17 bases left between them. The CDR3 spells CASSDKASPATQYF. CDR3 nucleotides: TGTGCCAGCAGCGACAAAGCTAGTCCTGCTACGCAGTATTTT. The variable domain in full, completed from reference TRBV5-4 and TRBJ2-3, reads ETGVTQSPTHLIKTRGQQVTLRCSSQSGHNTVSWYQQALGQGPQFIFQYYREEENGRGNFPPRFSGLQFPNYSSELNVNALELDDSALYLCASSDKASPATQYFGPGTRLTVL.

This clone was picked up a small number of times. J is TRBJ2-7 and V is TRBV9; 7 nucleotides match TRBD2. The CDR3 length is 14 residues. V lost 3 bases to trimming and J lost 5 bases; unmatched junction nucleotides: 8. The V gene's germline CDR1 is SGDLS and CDR2 YYNGEE. The CDR3 here is CASSGGEGLNEQYF. CDR3 nucleotide sequence: TGTGCCAGCAGCGGTGGGGAGGGCCTCAACGAGCAGTACTTC.

The genes are TRBV29-1 and TRBJ2-7; 11 bases are a match to TRBD1. The CDR3 length is 14 residues. V trimming: 2 bases; J trimming: 4 bases; junction bases outside the gene matches: 4. Germline CDR1 is SQVTM and CDR2 is ANQGSEA. CDR3 amino acids: CSVELGQGGYEQYF. The CDR3 DNA sequence: TGCAGCGTTGAACTGGGACAGGGGGGGTACGAGCAGTACTTC.